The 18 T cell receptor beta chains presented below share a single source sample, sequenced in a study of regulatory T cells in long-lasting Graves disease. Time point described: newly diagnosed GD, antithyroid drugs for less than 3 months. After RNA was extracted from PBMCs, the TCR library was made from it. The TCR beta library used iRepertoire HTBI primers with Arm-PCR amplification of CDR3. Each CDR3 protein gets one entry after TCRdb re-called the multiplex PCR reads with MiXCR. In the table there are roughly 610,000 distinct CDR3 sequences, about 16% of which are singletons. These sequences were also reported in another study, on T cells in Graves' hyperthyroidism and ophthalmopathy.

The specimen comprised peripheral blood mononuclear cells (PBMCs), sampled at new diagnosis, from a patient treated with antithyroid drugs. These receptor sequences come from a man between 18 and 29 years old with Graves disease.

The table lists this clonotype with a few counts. For the CDR3, the DNA is TGTGCCAGTGGGGATAGCGGGACAGCTACTCTTTATGAGGGCTACACCTTC. Its translation: CASGDSGTATLYEGYTF. The J gene is TRBJ1-2, the V gene TRBV19; TRBD1 aligns across 7 bases. Germline V gives CDR1 LNHDA, CDR2 SQIVND (reference sequence). This CDR3 has 17 amino acids. V lost 8 bases and J lost 8; bases outside the gene matches: 23.

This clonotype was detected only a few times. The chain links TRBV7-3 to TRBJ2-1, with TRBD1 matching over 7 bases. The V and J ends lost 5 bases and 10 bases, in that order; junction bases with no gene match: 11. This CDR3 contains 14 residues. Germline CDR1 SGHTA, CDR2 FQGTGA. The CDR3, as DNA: TGTGCCAGCAGCCCGACGACAGGGATACTAGAGCAGTTCTTC. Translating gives CASSPTTGILEQFF.

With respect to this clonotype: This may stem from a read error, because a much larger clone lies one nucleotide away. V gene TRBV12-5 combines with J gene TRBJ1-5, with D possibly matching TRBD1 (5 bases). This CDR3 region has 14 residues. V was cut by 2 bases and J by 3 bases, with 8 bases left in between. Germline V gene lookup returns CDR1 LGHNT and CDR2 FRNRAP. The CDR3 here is CASGLLDNNQPQHF. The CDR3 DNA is TGTGCTAGTGGTTTGTTGGACAACAATCAGCCCCAGCATTTT.

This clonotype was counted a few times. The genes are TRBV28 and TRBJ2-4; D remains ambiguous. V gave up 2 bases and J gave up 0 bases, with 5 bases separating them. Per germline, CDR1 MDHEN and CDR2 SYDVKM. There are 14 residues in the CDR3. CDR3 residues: CASSLSLAKNIQYF. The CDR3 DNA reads TGTGCCAGCAGTTTAAGTCTAGCCAAAAACATTCAGTACTTC.

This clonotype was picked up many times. Written as DNA, the CDR3 is TGCAGTGCTACCCGGGCTAGCGGGAGGAAGGGTACGCAGTATTTT. It codes for CSATRASGRKGTQYF. The V call is TRBV20-1, the J call TRBJ2-3, with TRBD2 identical over 11 bases. The CDR3 totals 15 residues. V was clipped by 4 bases and J by 8 bases; unmatched bases: 11. Germline values: CDR1 DFQATT, CDR2 SNEGSKA (reference sequence).

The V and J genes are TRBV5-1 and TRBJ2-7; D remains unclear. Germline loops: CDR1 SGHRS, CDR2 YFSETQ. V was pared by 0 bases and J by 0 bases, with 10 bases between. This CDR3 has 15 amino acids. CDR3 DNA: TGCGCCAGCAGCTTGGCGCCAGAACACTCCTACGAGCAGTACTTC. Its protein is CASSLAPEHSYEQYF.

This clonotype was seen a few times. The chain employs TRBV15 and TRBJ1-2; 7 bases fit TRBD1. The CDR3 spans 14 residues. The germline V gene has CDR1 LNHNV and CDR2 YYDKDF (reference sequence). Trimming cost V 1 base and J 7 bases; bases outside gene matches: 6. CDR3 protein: CATSRGTGSRGYTF. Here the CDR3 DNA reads TGTGCCACCAGCAGAGGGACAGGCTCGCGTGGCTACACCTTC.

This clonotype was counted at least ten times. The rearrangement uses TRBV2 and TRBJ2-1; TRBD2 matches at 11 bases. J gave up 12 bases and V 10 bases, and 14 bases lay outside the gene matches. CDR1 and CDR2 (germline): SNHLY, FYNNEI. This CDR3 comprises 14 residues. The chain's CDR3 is CATFRLAGWGGQFF. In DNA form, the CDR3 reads TGTGCCACCTTCAGACTAGCGGGATGGGGTGGGCAGTTCTTC.

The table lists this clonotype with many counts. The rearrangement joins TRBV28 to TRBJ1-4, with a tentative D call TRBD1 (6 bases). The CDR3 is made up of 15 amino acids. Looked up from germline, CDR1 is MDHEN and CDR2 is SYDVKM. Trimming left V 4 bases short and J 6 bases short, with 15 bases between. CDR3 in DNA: TGTGCCAGCAGTTCCCTCCCGGGGGCGGATGAAAAACTGTTTTTT. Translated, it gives CASSSLPGADEKLFF.

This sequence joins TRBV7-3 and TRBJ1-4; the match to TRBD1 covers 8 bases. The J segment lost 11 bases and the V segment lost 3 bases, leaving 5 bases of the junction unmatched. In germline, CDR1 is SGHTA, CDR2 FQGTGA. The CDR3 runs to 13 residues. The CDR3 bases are TGTGCCAGCAGCTTCCCGGGACAGGAGAAACTGTTTTTT. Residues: CASSFPGQEKLFF.

CDR3 sequence reads: CASSLSGRRNSPLHF. CDR3 bases: TGTGCCAGCAGCCTTTCCGGACGTCGTAATTCACCCCTCCACTTT. The chain carries TRBV7-9 and TRBJ1-6; D remains unclear. Looked up from germline, CDR1 is SEHNR and CDR2 is FQNEAQ (reference sequence). There are 15 residues in the CDR3. Between the trimmed V and J ends, which lost 5 bases and 6 bases, there was a span of 14 bases.

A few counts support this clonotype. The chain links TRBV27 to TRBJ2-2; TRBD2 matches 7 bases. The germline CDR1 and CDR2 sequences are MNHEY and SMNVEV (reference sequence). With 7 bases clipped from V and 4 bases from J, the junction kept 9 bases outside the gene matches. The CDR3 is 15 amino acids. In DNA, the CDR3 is TGTGCCAGCACTCCCGGGGAGGGCGGCACCGGGGAGCTGTTTTTT. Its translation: CASTPGEGGTGELFF.

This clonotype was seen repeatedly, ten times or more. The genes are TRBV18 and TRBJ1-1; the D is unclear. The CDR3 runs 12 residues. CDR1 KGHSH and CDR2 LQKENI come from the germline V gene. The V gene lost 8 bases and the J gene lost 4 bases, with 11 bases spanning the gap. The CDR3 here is CASAPSGTEAFF. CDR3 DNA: TGTGCCAGCGCCCCCTCCGGCACTGAAGCTTTCTTT.

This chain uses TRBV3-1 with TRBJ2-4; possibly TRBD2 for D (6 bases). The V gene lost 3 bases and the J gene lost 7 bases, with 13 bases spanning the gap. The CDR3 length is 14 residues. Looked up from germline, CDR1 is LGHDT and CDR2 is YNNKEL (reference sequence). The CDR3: CASSQRDAGNIQYF. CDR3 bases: TGTGCCAGCAGCCAGAGGGATGCGGGGAACATTCAGTACTTC.

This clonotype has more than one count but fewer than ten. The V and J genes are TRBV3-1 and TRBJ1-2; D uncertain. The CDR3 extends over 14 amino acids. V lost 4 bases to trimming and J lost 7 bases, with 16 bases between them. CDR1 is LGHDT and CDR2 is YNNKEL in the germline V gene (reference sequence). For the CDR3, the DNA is TGTGCCAGCAGCCCTACGGCGGGGTTGTTTGGCTACACCTTC. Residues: CASSPTAGLFGYTF. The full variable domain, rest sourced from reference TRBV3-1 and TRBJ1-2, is DTAVSQTPKYLVTQMGNDKSIKCEQNLGHDTMYWYKQDSKKFLKIMFSYNNKELIINETVPNRFSPKSPDKAHLNLHINSLELGDSAVYFCASSPTAGLFGYTFGSGTRLTVV.

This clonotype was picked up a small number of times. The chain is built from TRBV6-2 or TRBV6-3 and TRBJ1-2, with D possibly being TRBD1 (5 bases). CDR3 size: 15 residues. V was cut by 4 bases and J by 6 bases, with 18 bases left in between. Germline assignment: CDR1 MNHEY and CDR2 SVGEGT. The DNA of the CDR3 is TGTGCCAGCAGTTTCACAACCTGGACGGGGCATGGCTACACCTTC. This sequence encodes CASSFTTWTGHGYTF.

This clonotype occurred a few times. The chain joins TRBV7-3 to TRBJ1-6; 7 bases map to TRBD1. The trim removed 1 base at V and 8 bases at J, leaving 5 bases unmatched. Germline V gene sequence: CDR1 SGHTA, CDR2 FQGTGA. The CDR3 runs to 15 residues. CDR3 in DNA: TGTGCCAGCAGCTTAATGGCAGGGGGTGATTCACCCCTCCACTTT. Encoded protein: CASSLMAGGDSPLHF.

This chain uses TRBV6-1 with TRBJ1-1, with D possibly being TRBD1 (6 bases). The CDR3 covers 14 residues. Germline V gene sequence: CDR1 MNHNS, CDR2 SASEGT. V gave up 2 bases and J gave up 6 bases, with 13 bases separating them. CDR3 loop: CASSERGEGSEAFF. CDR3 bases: TGTGCCAGCAGTGAAAGGGGGGAAGGTTCTGAAGCTTTCTTT.